What follows are 17 T cell receptor beta chains derived from one specimen sequenced in a study of blood T cell repertoires in COVID-19 (dated by TCRdb to about 2020). Libraries were made using the immunoSEQ multiplex PCR assay. The immuneACCESS repertoire file appears here via TCRdb, limited to in-frame rearrangements. These files lack a portion of the clones; in checked studies, under half of the deficit traces to unresolved V genes, and the cause of the others is not known. The sample contains roughly 300,000 clones, 85% of them found a single time. 2% to 3% of the sample comes from the top ten. The sample taken for sequencing was PBMCs or T cells enriched from blood (not recorded which). The origin of the receptors is a woman between 45 and 60 years old who had recovered from COVID-19.

This clone was seen a handful of times. CDR3 sequence: CASSPGTASGELFF. The CDR3, as DNA: TGTGCCAGCTCACCAGGGACAGCCTCCGGGGAGCTGTTTTTT. This chain joins TRBV18 and TRBJ2-2; TRBD1 matches at 7 bases. The CDR3 has 14 residues. J was trimmed by 6 bases and V by 2 bases; bases with no gene match: 3. In germline, CDR1 is KGHSH, CDR2 LQKENI. The complete variable domain, with remaining parts taken from reference TRBV18 and TRBJ2-2, reads NAGVMQNPRHLVRRRGQEARLRCSPMKGHSHVYWYRQLPEEGLKFMVYLQKENIIDESGMPKERFSAEFPKEGPSILRIQQVVRGDSAAYFCASSPGTASGELFFGEGSRLTVL.

J is TRBJ2-3 and V is TRBV7-3, with D tentatively TRBD1 (7 bases). Between the trimmed V and J ends, which lost 5 bases and 1 base, there was a span of 19 bases. CDR3 length: 17 amino acids. In germline, CDR1 is SGHTA, CDR2 FQGTGA. CDR3 loop: CASSARQGGLRTDTQYF. In DNA form, the CDR3 reads TGTGCCAGCAGCGCCCGTCAGGGGGGCCTACGCACAGATACGCAGTATTTT.

The chain links TRBV19 to TRBJ1-6; D ambiguous. This CDR3 is 16 amino acids long. The germline CDR1 and CDR2 sequences are LNHDA and SQIVND (reference sequence). Trimming cost V 2 bases and J 3 bases, with 11 bases left between them. CDR3 in DNA: TGTGCCAGTAGTATACAGGCAAACCTCTATAATTCACCCCTCCACTTT. Translating gives CASSIQANLYNSPLHF. Looking up the rest from reference TRBV19 and TRBJ1-6 gives the full variable domain: DGGITQSPKYLFRKEGQNVTLSCEQNLNHDAMYWYRQDPGQGLRLIYYSQIVNDFQKGDIAEGYSVSREKKESFPLTVTSAQKNPTAFYLCASSIQANLYNSPLHFGNGTRLTVT.

The chain couples TRBV18 to TRBJ1-1; 12 bases line up with TRBD1. The V and J ends lost 4 bases and 5 bases, in that order; junction bases with no gene match: 5. Germline lookup yields CDR1 KGHSH and CDR2 LQKENI. This CDR3 is built from 15 residues. The DNA of the CDR3 is TGTGCCAGCTCACTCGGGACAGGGGGCCTGACTGAAGCTTTCTTT. Its translation is CASSLGTGGLTEAFF.

About this clone: The same CDR3 also results from other DNA sequences found in this sample. This sequence joins TRBV6-1 and TRBJ1-2; 7 bases map to TRBD1. Germline CDR1 reads MNHNS; CDR2 reads SASEGT. V shed 0 bases and J 2 bases; nucleotides not matched to a gene: 0. This CDR3 contains 14 residues. The CDR3, as DNA: TGTGCCAGCAGTGAAGCGGGACAGAACTATGGCTACACCTTC. This sequence encodes CASSEAGQNYGYTF.

The V and J genes are TRBV19 and TRBJ1-5; D gene uncertain. In germline, CDR1 is LNHDA, CDR2 SQIVND (reference sequence). The CDR3 contains 13 residues. The germline V and J ends were trimmed by 6 bases and 2 bases, with 8 bases remaining between them. The CDR3 DNA is TGTGCCAGTAGCGGTGGAGGCAATCAGCCCCAGCATTTT. Its translation: CASSGGGNQPQHF.

This chain joins TRBV2 and TRBJ1-5; the match to TRBD1 covers 9 bases. The germline V gene has CDR1 SNHLY and CDR2 FYNNEI. The CDR3 consists of 13 residues. The junction had 3 bases not matched to a gene; V was cut back by 6 bases and J by 6 bases. The CDR3 is CASRGQGGQPQHF. The CDR3 bases are TGTGCCAGCAGGGGACAGGGCGGTCAGCCCCAGCATTTT.

The table lists this clone with a count of one. CDR3 bases: TGTGCCAGCAGCCCCGTTAGAGGAGGCGGGAGTGGTACAGATACGCAGTATTTT. Translated: CASSPVRGGGSGTDTQYF. This chain links TRBV5-4 with TRBJ2-3, with 7 bases that match TRBD2. Germline V gene sequence: CDR1 SGHNT, CDR2 YYREEE (reference sequence). The CDR3 has 18 residues. V dropped 4 bases and J dropped 3; count of bases not matched to a gene: 17. The full variable domain, in which reference TRBV5-4 and TRBJ2-3 provide the parts outside the CDR3, is ETGVTQSPTHLIKTRGQQVTLRCSSQSGHNTVSWYQQALGQGPQFIFQYYREEENGRGNFPPRFSGLQFPNYSSELNVNALELDDSALYLCASSPVRGGGSGTDTQYFGPGTRLTVL.

The chain carries TRBV19 and TRBJ1-5, with D unresolved. V was cut by 5 bases and J by 0 bases, with 14 bases left in between. The CDR3 is 16 amino acids. Germline CDR1 reads LNHDA; CDR2 reads SQIVND (reference sequence). The CDR3 DNA follows: TGTGCCAGTAGTCCAAGCCTGACACCTAGCAATCAGCCCCAGCATTTT. This codes for CASSPSLTPSNQPQHF.

The rearrangement links TRBV10-3 to TRBJ1-1, with D hard to call. Germline V CDR1 and CDR2: ENHRY, SYGVKD. This CDR3 contains 13 residues. Trimming left V 7 bases short and J 0 bases short, with 9 bases between. In DNA form, the CDR3 reads TGTGCCATCACGGTCCGAATGAACACTGAAGCTTTCTTT. This translates into CAITVRMNTEAFF.

The J gene is TRBJ1-2, the V gene TRBV4-1, with a weak D call TRBD1 (5 bases). V was trimmed by 1 base and J by 1 base, leaving 16 bases between them. Germline-derived CDR1 and CDR2 are MGHRA and YSYEKL. The CDR3 is 17 residues long. In nucleotides, the CDR3 is TGCGCCAGCAGCCAAGGGACTAACAGGAGAATTAACTATGGCTACACCTTC. Translation: CASSQGTNRRINYGYTF.

This clone was seen just once. The genes are TRBV19 and TRBJ1-1; D is ambiguous. The CDR3 spans 16 residues. Germline loops: CDR1 LNHDA, CDR2 SQIVND (reference sequence). V was cut by 0 bases and J by 1 base, with 12 bases left in between. CDR3 in DNA: TGTGCCAGTAGTATAGAACACAGTTGGGCGAACACTGAAGCTTTCTTT. Residues: CASSIEHSWANTEAFF.

This clone was detected once. V is TRBV7-9 and J is TRBJ1-1; TRBD1 aligns across 7 bases. Germline V lookup: CDR1 SEHNR, CDR2 FQNEAQ (reference sequence). V trimming: 9 bases; J trimming: 3 bases; junction bases outside the gene matches: 10. The CDR3 sequence is 14 residues long. Here the CDR3 reads CASTTGTTYTEAFF. DNA of the CDR3: TGTGCCAGTACGACAGGGACGACCTACACTGAAGCTTTCTTT.

The genes are TRBV6-2 or TRBV6-3 and TRBJ1-2; a weak D match, TRBD1 (5 bases). CDR1 and CDR2 (germline): MNHEY, SVGEGT. This CDR3 is 15 amino acids long. With 6 bases removed from V and 4 bases from J, the gap between germline ends came to 18 bases. The CDR3 DNA sequence: TGTGCCAGCAGCTTATCACTCAGGGAGGTCTATGGCTACACCTTC. Amino acids: CASSLSLREVYGYTF.

The chain recombines TRBV5-1 with TRBJ2-3, with 11 bases fitting TRBD2. CDR1 is SGHRS, CDR2 YFSETQ, per germline. V gave up 1 base and J gave up 0 bases; unmatched junction bases: 4. This CDR3 region has 17 residues. The DNA for the CDR3 is TGCGCCAGCAGCTTGTTAGCGGGGGGGACTAGCACAGATACGCAGTATTTT. This codes for CASSLLAGGTSTDTQYF. Drawing the rest from reference TRBV5-1 and TRBJ2-3, the complete variable domain is KAGVTQTPRYLIKTRGQQVTLSCSPISGHRSVSWYQQTPGQGLQFLFEYFSETQRNKGNFPGRFSGRQFSNSRSEMNVSTLELGDSALYLCASSLLAGGTSTDTQYFGPGTRLTVL.

V is TRBV10-3 and J is TRBJ2-7, with 8 bases matching TRBD1. In germline, CDR1 is ENHRY, CDR2 SYGVKD. Trimming took 3 bases from V and 6 from J; bases not matched to a gene: 16. The CDR3 sequence is 17 residues long. The DNA for the CDR3 is TGTGCCATCAGTGACCGTGCCGGAGGACAGGGCTCGTCCGAGCAGTACTTC. Translating gives CAISDRAGGQGSSEQYF.

V usage is TRBV19 and J usage is TRBJ1-2; 8 bases line up with TRBD1. Germline V CDR1 and CDR2: LNHDA, SQIVND (reference sequence). This CDR3 spans 14 amino acids. The V gene end was trimmed by 4 bases and the J gene end by 8 bases; junction bases not matched to a gene: 9. CDR3 in DNA: TGTGCCAGTAGTAAGACGACAGGGGAAGGAGGCTACACCTTC. Translation: CASSKTTGEGGYTF.